Following are 14 T cell receptor beta chains from one sample sequenced in a study of T cell clonotyping in hematopoietic cell transplantation (dated by TCRdb to 2020 to 2023). The sample's time point label is to be understood as: recipient sample about 28 days before transplant, after cytoreduction. Receptor libraries were prepared by the immunoSEQ multiplex PCR assay. Held by TCRdb, this immuneACCESS table contains in-frame sequences only and omits some clones. Under half of the omission traces to an unresolved V gene where checked; the cause of the rest is unknown. The sample includes around 19,000 clones, with approximately 77% observed a single time. The biggest ten clones account for about a sixth of the sample. The material sequenced was peripheral blood mononuclear cells, taken before stem cell transplant. These receptors all come from a man between 60 and 75 years old with acute myeloid leukemia. Some clones in this sample may be carry-over from other donors' samples.

This chain's CDR3 is CASSEFAGQIYEQYF. The CDR3, as DNA: TGTGCCAGCAGTGAATTTGCGGGACAGATCTACGAGCAGTACTTC. V and J are TRBV6-1 and TRBJ2-7; D may be TRBD1 (7 bases). CDR3 length equals 15 residues. Germline CDR1 is MNHNS and CDR2 is SASEGT. The V end lost 2 bases, the J end lost 3 bases, and 14 bases lay between the germline ends.

This clone was found a few times. The chain has TRBV28 and TRBJ1-1; possible D gene TRBD1, 5 bases. Germline loops: CDR1 MDHEN, CDR2 SYDVKM. Trimming stripped 3 bases from V and 1 base from J, with 9 bases between. CDR3 length equals 14 residues. The CDR3 DNA follows: TGTGCCAGCAGTTTGGATGGGGGGAACACTGAAGCTTTCTTT. It specifies CASSLDGGNTEAFF.

The gene calls are TRBV11-2 and TRBJ2-7, with D perhaps being TRBD1 or TRBD2 (6 bases each). Germline loops: CDR1 SGHAT, CDR2 FQNNGV. This CDR3 spans 17 amino acids. V was pared by 5 bases and J by 1 base, with 21 bases between. The DNA of the CDR3 is TGTGCCAGCAGCCCCTACGGGAGAGGGGGGATGTCCTACGAGCAGTACTTC. The encoded protein is CASSPYGRGGMSYEQYF.

Relative to its sample, this clone is medium-sized (0.01 to 0.1%). The CDR3 protein is CASSYSLVGELFF. The DNA of the CDR3 is TGTGCCAGCAGTTACTCCTTAGTCGGGGAGCTGTTTTTT. The chain is built from TRBV6-5 and TRBJ2-2; D gene uncertain. The CDR3 spans 13 residues. Germline CDR1 reads MNHEY; CDR2 reads SVGAGI. V dropped 0 bases and J dropped 7 bases, with 6 bases sitting between them.

This clone has a single count. V and J are TRBV5-2 and TRBJ2-7; the table gives TRBD1 as D, unverified against the DNA. TRBV5-2 is a documented pseudogene. The CDR3 totals 14 residues. CDR3 sequence (DNA): TGTGCCAGCAGCTCGGAATTCAGGGCTTACGAGCAGTACTTC. Translating it yields CASSSEFRAYEQYF.

The chain joins TRBV7-9 to TRBJ1-5, with a tentative D call TRBD1 (6 bases). The CDR3 extends over 15 amino acids. Trimming pared 5 bases from V and 0 bases from J, leaving 11 bases between. From germline, CDR1 is SEHNR and CDR2 FQNEAQ (reference sequence). The CDR3 DNA is TGTGCCAGCAGCCGGGGGGGGCTTAGCAATCAGCCCCAGCATTTT. Translating gives CASSRGGLSNQPQHF.

This clone has more than one count but fewer than ten. CDR3 residues: CAWALAGEQFF. CDR3 bases: TGTGCCTGGGCATTAGCGGGGGAGCAGTTCTTC. The chain uses TRBV30 and TRBJ2-1; 8 bases agree with TRBD2. The CDR3 length is 11 residues. Germline assignment: CDR1 GTSNPN and CDR2 SVGIG (reference sequence). The V gene end was trimmed by 5 bases and the J gene end by 10 bases; junction bases not matched to a gene: 4.

The chain has TRBV11-3 and TRBJ2-7; perhaps TRBD2 as D (6 bases). CDR3 length: 15 amino acids. Germline V gives CDR1 SGHNT, CDR2 YENEEA. The V end lost 2 bases, the J end lost 0 bases, and 11 bases lay between the germline ends. CDR3 nucleotides: TGTGCCAGCAGCTTACTCTCCGGGGGCTCCTACGAGCAGTACTTC. This encodes CASSLLSGGSYEQYF.

This rearrangement joins TRBV9 to TRBJ1-2; no clear D. CDR3 length: 13 residues. CDR1 and CDR2 from the germline V gene are SGDLS and YYNGEE. V was trimmed by 1 base and J by 4 bases, leaving 8 bases between them. The CDR3 is CASSVTETYGYTF. The CDR3 DNA follows: TGTGCCAGCAGCGTAACGGAAACCTATGGCTACACCTTC.

J is TRBJ1-1 and V is TRBV7-2; maybe TRBD1 (5 bases). The CDR3 spans 14 residues. CDR1 and CDR2 (germline): SGHTA, FQGNSA. Trimming stripped 0 bases from V and 2 bases from J, with 7 bases between. Here the CDR3 DNA reads TGTGCCAGCAGCTTAGCAGGGGCTAACACTGAAGCTTTCTTT. This codes for CASSLAGANTEAFF.

This clone was seen a handful of times. V is TRBV7-6 and J is TRBJ1-2; D remains unclear. Germline V gene sequence: CDR1 SGHVS, CDR2 FNYEAQ. V lost 4 bases and J 6 bases, leaving 15 bases between the germline ends. CDR3 size: 14 residues. The CDR3 loop is CASSSEGQTNGYTF. In DNA form, the CDR3 reads TGTGCCAGCAGCTCAGAGGGTCAAACCAATGGCTACACCTTC.

V gene TRBV7-2 combines with J gene TRBJ2-7; 8 nucleotides match TRBD2. Germline V CDR1 and CDR2: SGHTA, FQGNSA. This CDR3 contains 14 residues. Unmatched junction bases numbered 4, after V lost 4 bases and J lost 2 bases. The CDR3: CASSSSGGAYEQYF. CDR3 nucleotides: TGTGCCAGCAGCTCCAGCGGGGGAGCCTACGAGCAGTACTTC.

Relative to its sample, this clone is medium-sized. The gene calls are TRBV5-6 and TRBJ2-7, with TRBD2 matching over 8 bases. CDR3 length: 15 residues. V dropped 4 bases and J dropped 5; count of bases not matched to a gene: 11. Germline CDR1 reads SGHDT; CDR2 reads YYEEEE. As DNA, the CDR3 is TGTGCCAGCAGCCGGGACCGAGGGACTAGAAACGAGCAGTACTTC. It translates to CASSRDRGTRNEQYF.

This clone is deemed medium-sized. The CDR3 sequence: CSVEGDRDYGYTF. The CDR3 DNA sequence: TGCAGCGTTGAAGGAGACAGGGACTATGGCTACACCTTC. V is TRBV29-1 and J is TRBJ1-2, with TRBD1 identical over 7 bases. Trimming removed 1 base from V and 3 bases from J; junction bases left unmatched: 2. The CDR3 length is 13 residues. Germline-derived CDR1 and CDR2 are SQVTM and ANQGSEA.